The clone carrying this T cell receptor beta chain was counted ten times or more. Its antigen is as yet unknown. The data originate from a study of T cells in Graves' hyperthyroidism and ophthalmopathy. Overall study findings and caveats: Ophthalmopathy, as predicted by the model, came a median roughly 6.3 months after the prediction. Ophthalmopathy was told apart from stable hyperthyroidism by a 13 V-J model.

This CDR3 is built from 15 residues. Germline CDR1 is SEHNR and CDR2 is FQNEAQ (reference sequence). V was clipped by 4 bases and J by 2 bases; unmatched bases: 8. Graves' hyperthyroidism was deemed stable absent ophthalmopathy progression within 18 months. Exclusion of a patient resulted from uncontrolled infection, other autoimmune disease, pregnancy or lactation. Amplified TCR beta CDR3 regions came from RNA transcripts. Using the HTBI primer set, a first-round RT-PCR was run on the TCR CDR3. TCRdb reprocessed the multiplex PCR reads with MiXCR, giving one entry per CDR3 protein. The data hold approximately 870,000 distinct CDR3 sequences, with more than 30% observed a single time.

The sequence was collected from a man aged 18 to 29 with Graves' hyperthyroidism. The chain uses TRBV7-9 and TRBJ2-7; 7 bases agree with TRBD2. The sample was blood. The CDR3 DNA follows: TGTGCCAGCAGCTGGAAGGGCGGGGGAACCTACGAGCAGTACTTC. This sequence encodes CASSWKGGGTYEQYF.